This T cell receptor beta chain is drawn from a study of cytomegalovirus exposure and HLA in healthy donors. With respect to this clone: The target antigen is unknown.

The CDR3 length is 19 residues. Trimming cost V 3 bases and J 0 bases; bases outside gene matches: 11. Germline values: CDR1 SEHNR, CDR2 FQNEAQ (reference sequence). General observations from the study: In vitro work confirmed that a few CMV-associated chains recognize CMV antigens. HLA restriction was apparent for most CMV-associated TCR beta chains in a later analysis.

PCR used 60 Vbeta primers and 13 Jbeta primers. Per the study methods: A later analysis tallied about 80 million unique TCR beta chains, 9.5 million to 14 million of them shared. Sequencing used immunoSEQ multiplex PCR; TCRdb keeps in-frame clones, though not all of them. That table is the source of V, J and clone size, and D and trimming were worked out from the DNA. There are approximately 100,000 clones in the sample; more than 60% occur only once, and approximately 4.3% lies in the top ten. Sequencing was performed on PBMCs. The J gene is TRBJ2-1, the V gene TRBV7-9; 10 nucleotides line up with TRBD2. This clonotype was sampled from a woman under 30 in good health and CMV-seropositive. The CDR3 protein is CASSFTGTSDMSSYNEQFF. CDR3 nucleotide sequence: TGTGCCAGCAGCTTTACCGGGACTAGCGATATGAGCTCCTACAATGAGCAGTTCTTC.